These 2 T cell receptor beta chains came from one sample sequenced in a study of T cell repertoires in cytomegalovirus infection. MiXCR was run by TCRdb on the reads, yielding one entry per CDR3 protein. There are about 280,000 distinct CDR3 sequences in the sample; approximately 22% occur only once, and roughly 20% lies in the top ten. No antigen has been identified for these receptors. Sequencing used cultured PBMCs, obtained from culture after CMV antigen stimulation. All receptors derive from a human donor in good health (CMV status not recorded). Some clones in this sample may be carry-over from other donors' samples.

V is TRBV5-1 and J is TRBJ1-3; 9 nucleotides agree with TRBD1. Germline V gives CDR1 SGHRS, CDR2 YFSETQ. This CDR3 region has 18 residues. The V gene end was trimmed by 4 bases and the J gene end by 0 bases; junction bases not matched to a gene: 11. CDR3 protein: CASSPGTGSFLSGNTIYF. The CDR3 DNA reads as TGCGCCAGCAGCCCCGGGACAGGGTCTTTCCTCTCTGGAAACACCATATATTTT.

The sample holds a few counts of this clonotype. The chain links TRBV6-6 to TRBJ2-7; D unresolved. The CDR3 has 13 amino acids. Germline CDR1 reads MNHNY; CDR2 reads SVGAGI (reference sequence). Trimming cost V 2 bases and J 2 bases, with 7 bases left between them. Written as DNA, the CDR3 is TGTGCCAGCAGTTACGACCGAACCTACGAGCAGTACGTC. Protein sequence: CASSYDRTYEQYV.